The 15 T cell receptor beta chains below all came from one sample that was sequenced in a study of T cells after posttransplantation cyclophosphamide. TCRdb's copy holds only in-frame clones and misses some; the assay was immunoSEQ multiplex PCR. The sample records 66,000 or so clones, 93% being singletons. The sample consisted of PBMCs. The receptors stem from a woman under 40 in good health and a related stem cell transplant donor.

This clone occurred once. This chain connects TRBV11-2 to TRBJ2-7, with 14 bases lining up with TRBD2. CDR1 and CDR2 from the germline V gene are SGHAT and FQNNGV. The ends lost 5 bases at V and 1 base at J; junction bases unmatched: 10. The CDR3 covers 18 residues. The CDR3: CASSPFGTSGGPSYEQYF. The CDR3 nucleotides read TGTGCCAGCAGCCCATTTGGGACTAGCGGGGGTCCTTCCTACGAGCAGTACTTC.

V gene TRBV7-8 combines with J gene TRBJ2-1, with D possibly TRBD1 on 5 matching bases. Germline CDR1 SGHVS, CDR2 FQNEAQ. The CDR3 is 13 residues long. The V and J ends lost 8 bases and 4 bases respectively, with 12 bases between them. CDR3 sequence: CASARGRYNEQFF. The CDR3 DNA follows: TGTGCCAGCGCTAGGGGCCGATACAATGAGCAGTTCTTC.

The chain uses TRBV28 and TRBJ2-5; D is perhaps TRBD2 (5 bases). Trimming stripped 4 bases from V and 5 bases from J, with 8 bases between. Germline V gives CDR1 MDHEN, CDR2 SYDVKM. This CDR3 has 12 amino acids. The CDR3 coding sequence is TGTGCCAGCAGTTCTAGCAGGGAGACCCAGTACTTC. Protein product: CASSSSRETQYF.

This chain connects TRBV5-6 to TRBJ1-1; no definite D call. V lost 4 bases and J lost 3, with 10 bases in between. The CDR3 covers 13 residues. From germline, CDR1 is SGHDT and CDR2 YYEEEE. The CDR3: CASSLYSYTEAFF. CDR3 DNA: TGTGCCAGCAGCCTTTACAGCTACACTGAAGCTTTCTTT.

The CDR3 loop is CASSQVDKEQYF. The CDR3 DNA reads TGTGCCAGCTCACAGGTTGACAAGGAGCAGTACTTC. The rearrangement joins TRBV18 to TRBJ2-7; D unresolved. The CDR3 sequence is 12 residues long. CDR1 is KGHSH and CDR2 is LQKENI in the germline V gene. V was shortened by 4 bases and J by 7 bases, with 11 bases between the two germline ends.

The chain links TRBV6-5 to TRBJ2-7; 7 nucleotides align to TRBD1. This CDR3 contains 14 residues. V lost 4 bases to trimming and J lost 2 bases; unmatched junction nucleotides: 5. From germline, CDR1 is MNHEY and CDR2 SVGAGI. CDR3 sequence (DNA): TGTGCCAGCAGTTCGGGACAGCCTACCTACGAGCAGTACTTC. Encoded protein: CASSSGQPTYEQYF.

This chain links TRBV18 with TRBJ2-3; the D is unclear. Germline-derived CDR1 and CDR2 are KGHSH and LQKENI. This CDR3 spans 14 amino acids. The germline V and J ends were trimmed by 1 base and 0 bases, with 5 bases remaining between them. CDR3 region: CASSPLPSTDTQYF. The CDR3 bases are TGTGCCAGCTCACCACTTCCCAGCACAGATACGCAGTATTTT.

The chain recombines TRBV27 with TRBJ1-1; no firm D call. Germline V gene sequence: CDR1 MNHEY, CDR2 SMNVEV (reference sequence). V was cut by 6 bases and J by 7 bases, with 15 bases left in between. The CDR3 totals 13 residues. CDR3 amino acids: CASSNHQLGEAFF. Here the CDR3 DNA reads TGTGCCAGCAGCAATCATCAACTGGGTGAAGCTTTCTTT.

The chain is built from TRBV10-1 and TRBJ1-4; unclear D gene. The CDR3 covers 15 residues. The V end was cut by 10 bases, the J end by 3 bases, with 18 bases between. Per germline, CDR1 WNHNN and CDR2 SYGVQD (reference sequence). This chain's CDR3 is CANEPVGNANEKLFF. As DNA, the CDR3 is TGCGCCAATGAGCCCGTGGGCAACGCTAATGAAAAACTGTTTTTT.

The chain recombines TRBV19 with TRBJ1-4; 7 nucleotides align to TRBD1. CDR1 and CDR2 (germline): LNHDA, SQIVND (reference sequence). There are 15 residues in the CDR3. After removal of 6 bases from V and 3 bases from J, the junction contained 7 bases not matched to a gene. The CDR3 DNA reads TGTGCCAGTAGCAACAGACAGGGACCTAATGAAAAACTGTTTTTT. Translated, it gives CASSNRQGPNEKLFF.

Here the CDR3 DNA reads TGTGCCAGTAGTACGTTAAACCGGGGAGAAGCTTTCTTT. Amino acid sequence: CASSTLNRGEAFF. The V and J genes are TRBV19 and TRBJ1-1; D ambiguous. The CDR3 spans 13 residues. V lost 4 bases and J 8 bases, leaving 14 bases between the germline ends. Germline lookup yields CDR1 LNHDA and CDR2 SQIVND (reference sequence).

The chain couples TRBV7-2 to TRBJ2-3, with D perhaps given as TRBD1 or TRBD2 (6 bases each). Trimming pared 5 bases from V and 1 base from J, leaving 13 bases between. Germline V gene data show CDR1 as SGHTA and CDR2 as FQGNSA. The CDR3 runs to 15 residues. The CDR3 coding sequence is TGTGCCAGCAGCGGCCAGAGGGGGGGCACAGATACGCAGTATTTT. Translation gives CASSGQRGGTDTQYF.

The count of this clone is one. The chain recombines TRBV5-6 with TRBJ2-5; TRBD2 agrees at 9 bases. Germline V gene sequence: CDR1 SGHDT, CDR2 YYEEEE. V lost 5 bases and J lost 5; bases outside the gene matches: 7. The CDR3 has 14 residues. The CDR3 region is CASRPGGGAETQYF. DNA of the CDR3: TGTGCCAGCAGACCCGGCGGGGGGGCGGAGACCCAGTACTTC.

This clone was observed once. V gene TRBV4-2 combines with J gene TRBJ2-5; TRBD1 matches at 11 bases. The V and J ends lost 4 bases and 1 base, in that order; junction bases with no gene match: 2. CDR3 length equals 15 residues. Germline values: CDR1 LGHNA, CDR2 YNFKEQ. The CDR3 bases are TGTGCCAGCAGCCGGACAGGGGGCGTCCAAGAGACCCAGTACTTC. Protein sequence: CASSRTGGVQETQYF.

The rearrangement links TRBV20-1 to TRBJ1-2; TRBD1 might be the D (6 bases). The CDR3 has 11 residues. Germline assignment: CDR1 DFQATT and CDR2 SNEGSKA (reference sequence). The ends were cut back, 7 bases at V and 8 bases at J, with 14 bases in the middle. CDR3 in DNA: TGCAGTGTGAACAGGGCGGGCGGCTACACCTTC. It is translated as CSVNRAGGYTF.